The source of this T cell receptor beta chain is a study of CD39 and CD103 CD8 tumor-infiltrating T cells. Measured with immunoSEQ multiplex PCR; TCRdb has only the in-frame clones, and not every one. The profile covers roughly 18,000 clones, with 90% to 95% appearing a single time and approximately 4.5% taken by the ten largest. This TCR was recovered from a human donor with head and neck squamous cell carcinoma. Source material: CD8+ T cells sorted from blood. Subset here: total memory CD8 T cells (CD45RA-CCR7+/-) from blood or uninvolved lymph node.

In nucleotides, the CDR3 is TGCGCCAGCAGCCAAGGTCTGTCGGGACTAGTTTGGCAGTATTTT. This encodes CASSQGLSGLVWQYF. The chain employs TRBV4-1 and TRBJ2-3; 8 bases fit TRBD2. After removal of 1 base from V and 11 bases from J, the junction contained 11 bases not matched to a gene. The CDR3 runs 15 residues. Germline CDR1 is MGHRA and CDR2 is YSYEKL.